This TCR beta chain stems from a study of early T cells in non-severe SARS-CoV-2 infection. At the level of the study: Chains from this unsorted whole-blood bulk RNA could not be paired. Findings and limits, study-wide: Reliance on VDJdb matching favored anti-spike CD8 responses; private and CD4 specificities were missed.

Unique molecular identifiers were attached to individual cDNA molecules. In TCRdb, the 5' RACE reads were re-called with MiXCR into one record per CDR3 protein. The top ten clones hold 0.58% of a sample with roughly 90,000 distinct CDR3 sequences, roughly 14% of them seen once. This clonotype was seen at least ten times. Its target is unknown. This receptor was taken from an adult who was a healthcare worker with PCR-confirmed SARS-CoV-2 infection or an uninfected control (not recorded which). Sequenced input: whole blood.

CDR3 nucleotides: TGCAGTGCGGGACAGACTAACACTGAAGCTTTCTTT. It translates to CSAGQTNTEAFF. This chain joins TRBV20-1 and TRBJ1-1; 7 bases agree with TRBD1. Per germline, CDR1 DFQATT and CDR2 SNEGSKA (reference sequence). The CDR3 spans 12 residues. V dropped 6 bases and J dropped 2; count of bases not matched to a gene: 3.